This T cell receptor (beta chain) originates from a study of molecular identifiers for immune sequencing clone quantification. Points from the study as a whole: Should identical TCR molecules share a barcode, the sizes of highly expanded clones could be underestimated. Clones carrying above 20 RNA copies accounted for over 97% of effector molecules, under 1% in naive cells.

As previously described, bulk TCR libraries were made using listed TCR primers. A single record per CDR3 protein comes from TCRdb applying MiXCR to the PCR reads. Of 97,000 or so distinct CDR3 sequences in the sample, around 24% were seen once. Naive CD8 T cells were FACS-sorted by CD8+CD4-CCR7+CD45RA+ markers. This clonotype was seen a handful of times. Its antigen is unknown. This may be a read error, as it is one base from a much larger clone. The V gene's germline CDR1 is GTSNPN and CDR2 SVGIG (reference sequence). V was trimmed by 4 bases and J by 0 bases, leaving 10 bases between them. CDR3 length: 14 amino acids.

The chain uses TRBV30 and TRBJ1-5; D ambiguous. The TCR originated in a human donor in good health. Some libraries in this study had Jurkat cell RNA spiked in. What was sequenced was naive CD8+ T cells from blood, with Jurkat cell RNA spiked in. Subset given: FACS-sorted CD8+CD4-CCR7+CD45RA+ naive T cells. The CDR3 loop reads CAWTDTNSNQPQHF. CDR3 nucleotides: TGTGCCTGGACAGACACTAATAGCAATCAGCCCCAGCATTTT.